The 19 T cell receptor beta chains below come from one sample, sequenced in a study of early T cells in non-severe SARS-CoV-2 infection. TCRdb independently ran MiXCR on the 5' RACE reads; one entry per CDR3 protein. The table lists 98,000 or so distinct CDR3 sequences, 8% to 13% of them singletons. What was sequenced was whole blood. All receptors come from an adult who was a healthcare worker with PCR-confirmed SARS-CoV-2 infection or an uninfected control (not recorded which).

The sample holds a few counts of this clonotype. This chain uses TRBV18 with TRBJ1-5, with D uncertain. The CDR3 contains 14 residues. With 1 base removed from V and 7 bases from J, the gap between germline ends came to 11 bases. From germline, CDR1 is KGHSH and CDR2 LQKENI. CDR3 coding DNA: TGTGCCAGCTCACCACAGAAGGGAGGACAGCCCCAGCATTTT. This gives the protein CASSPQKGGQPQHF.

In its sample, this clonotype was seen many times. J is TRBJ1-6 and V is TRBV28, with a possible D match to TRBD1 (5 bases). V was pared by 6 bases and J by 13 bases, with 16 bases between. Germline assignment: CDR1 MDHEN and CDR2 SYDVKM. CDR3 size: 13 residues. The CDR3 DNA is TGTGCCAGCAGGATGACAGCCGAATCCCCCCTCCACTTT. Translation: CASRMTAESPLHF.

This clonotype has at least ten counts. The CDR3 sequence: CASSLEGALTYEQYF. CDR3 in DNA: TGTGCCAGCAGTTTAGAGGGGGCCCTAACCTACGAGCAGTACTTC. The chain couples TRBV27 to TRBJ2-7, with TRBD1 identical over 7 bases. J gave up 2 bases and V 2 bases, and 6 bases lay outside the gene matches. From germline, CDR1 is MNHEY and CDR2 SMNVEV (reference sequence). This CDR3 has 15 amino acids.

In this sample, this clonotype turned up many times. V is TRBV5-1 and J is TRBJ2-2, with 9 bases identical to TRBD1. The germline V gene encodes CDR1 SGHRS and CDR2 YFSETQ. The CDR3 has 14 amino acids. J lost 9 bases, V lost 4 bases, and 7 bases had no gene match. The CDR3 region has the DNA TGCGCCAGCAGCGCCGGACAGGGGCACCGGGAGCTGTTTTTT. Translating gives CASSAGQGHRELFF.

J is TRBJ1-6 and V is TRBV10-2; 10 bases map to TRBD1. In germline, CDR1 is WSHSY, CDR2 SAAADI. This CDR3 region has 14 residues. J gave up 9 bases and V 6 bases, and 5 bases lay outside the gene matches. For the CDR3, the DNA is TGCGCCAGCAGGAGGGACAGGGGAACTTCACCCCTCCACTTT. Translated: CASRRDRGTSPLHF.

This clonotype was seen a few times. The V and J genes are TRBV20-1 and TRBJ1-1; 7 positions agree with TRBD1. CDR3 length: 13 residues. Losses at the gene ends were 6 bases for V and 5 bases for J; bases not matched to a gene: 9. Germline V gives CDR1 DFQATT, CDR2 SNEGSKA (reference sequence). CDR3 sequence reads: CSAKGTVVTEAFF. CDR3 nucleotide sequence: TGCAGTGCGAAGGGGACAGTCGTTACTGAAGCTTTCTTT.

The chain combines TRBV27 with TRBJ1-2; maybe TRBD1 (5 bases). The V gene's germline CDR1 is MNHEY and CDR2 SMNVEV (reference sequence). The CDR3 is made up of 11 amino acids. V lost 6 bases and J lost 3, with 5 bases in between. CDR3 sequence: CASRGDYGYTF. Here the CDR3 DNA reads TGTGCCAGCAGAGGGGACTATGGCTACACCTTC.

This clonotype was seen repeatedly, ten times or more. The CDR3 protein is CASSYSKGSKTYEQYF. The CDR3 nucleotides read TGTGCCAGCAGTTACTCGAAGGGTTCGAAGACCTACGAGCAGTACTTC. The gene calls are TRBV6-5 and TRBJ2-7; unclear D gene. CDR1 is MNHEY, CDR2 SVGAGI, per germline. This CDR3 is built from 16 residues. V lost 0 bases to trimming and J lost 2 bases, with 14 bases between them.

This clonotype came up a few times. The chain carries TRBV6-6 and TRBJ1-1, with TRBD1 as a possible D gene (6 bases). Germline V gene data show CDR1 as MNHNY and CDR2 as SVGAGI (reference sequence). The ends were cut back, 7 bases at V and 11 bases at J, with 20 bases in the middle. CDR3 length: 13 residues. The CDR3 region has the DNA TGTGCCAGCACCCCCCTACCGGGGGCTGTGGCTTTCTTT. This codes for CASTPLPGAVAFF.

This clonotype was found many times. The CDR3 spells CASSLLAPGELFF. The CDR3, as DNA: TGTGCCAGCAGTCTTCTAGCACCCGGGGAGCTGTTTTTT. The V and J genes are TRBV28 and TRBJ2-2, with a tentative D call TRBD2 (5 bases). The CDR3 length is 13 residues. Deletions cut 5 bases from V and 6 bases from J, with 10 bases between. Germline CDR1 is MDHEN and CDR2 is SYDVKM.

In its sample, this clonotype was seen many times. This chain connects TRBV12-3 or TRBV12-4 to TRBJ2-7; D could derive from TRBD1 or TRBD2 (6 bases each). This CDR3 has 14 amino acids. V was clipped by 1 base and J by 4 bases, with 11 bases between them. DNA of the CDR3: TGTGCCAGCAGTTTAGGGGGGGCGTTATACGAGCAGTACTTC. It is translated as CASSLGGALYEQYF.

This clonotype came up a few times. The genes are TRBV19 and TRBJ1-1, with D hard to call. Germline V gene sequence: CDR1 LNHDA, CDR2 SQIVND (reference sequence). Trimming took 8 bases from V and 1 from J, leaving 5 bases between them. The CDR3 is 11 amino acids. This CDR3 reads CASFRNTEAFF. Here the CDR3 DNA reads TGTGCCAGTTTTAGGAACACTGAAGCTTTCTTT. The whole variable domain, filled in from reference TRBV19 and TRBJ1-1, reads DGGITQSPKYLFRKEGQNVTLSCEQNLNHDAMYWYRQDPGQGLRLIYYSQIVNDFQKGDIAEGYSVSREKKESFPLTVTSAQKNPTAFYLCASFRNTEAFFGQGTRLTVV.

In its sample, this clonotype was seen a few times. The CDR3 reads CASSLRVQGARGTEAFF. As DNA, the CDR3 is TGTGCCAGCAGCTTAAGGGTACAGGGGGCGCGGGGCACTGAAGCTTTCTTT. The chain is built from TRBV7-2 and TRBJ1-1; 9 positions match TRBD1. The CDR3 runs 17 residues. Germline-derived CDR1 and CDR2 are SGHTA and FQGNSA. The junction had 11 bases not matched to a gene; V was cut back by 2 bases and J by 4 bases.

This clonotype appeared a few times. V and J are TRBV11-2 and TRBJ2-3; a weak D match, TRBD2 (6 bases). This CDR3 has 15 residues. CDR1 and CDR2 from the germline V gene are SGHAT and FQNNGV. Trimming cost V 5 bases and J 3 bases, with 15 bases left between them. CDR3 in DNA: TGTGCCAGCAGCCCTGGGACTCCCCGAACAGATACGCAGTATTTT. Translation: CASSPGTPRTDTQYF.

J is TRBJ1-2 and V is TRBV5-1; weak D call: TRBD1 (5 bases). Germline loops: CDR1 SGHRS, CDR2 YFSETQ. V lost 0 bases, J lost 6 bases, and 9 bases lay in between. The CDR3 length is 13 residues. The CDR3 protein is CASSLAETDGYTF. The CDR3 DNA sequence: TGCGCCAGCAGCTTGGCCGAGACAGATGGCTACACCTTC.

A few counts support this clonotype. The V call is TRBV6-1, the J call TRBJ1-6, with 9 bases fitting TRBD1. Germline CDR1 and CDR2: MNHNS and SASEGT. Trimming took 3 bases from V and 10 from J; bases not matched to a gene: 7. The CDR3 is 15 residues long. In DNA form, the CDR3 reads TGTGCCAGCAGTGATTATGGACAGGGGAGGTCACCCCTCCACTTT. It encodes CASSDYGQGRSPLHF.

The sample holds a few counts of this clonotype. The rearrangement uses TRBV29-1 and TRBJ2-2, with D perhaps matching TRBD2 (5 bases). Germline V gene lookup returns CDR1 SQVTM and CDR2 ANQGSEA. The CDR3 runs to 13 residues. V was clipped by 6 bases and J by 5 bases, with 13 bases between them. The chain's CDR3 is CSVLGSRTGELFF. CDR3 DNA sequence: TGCAGCGTACTTGGGAGTAGAACCGGGGAGCTGTTTTTT.

The table lists this clonotype with a few counts. The chain has TRBV29-1 and TRBJ1-1, with a tentative D call TRBD1 (5 bases). The CDR3 extends over 13 amino acids. Between the trimmed V and J ends, which lost 7 bases and 5 bases, there was a span of 17 bases. Germline CDR1 is SQVTM and CDR2 is ANQGSEA. The CDR3 region has the DNA TGCAGCGCCCACGGACACCTGGGAACTGAAGCTTTCTTT. Residues: CSAHGHLGTEAFF.

Ten or more counts support this clonotype. This chain connects TRBV20-1 to TRBJ2-1, with D perhaps assigned TRBD1 or TRBD2 (5 bases each). The CDR3 runs to 14 residues. CDR1 and CDR2 from the germline V gene are DFQATT and SNEGSKA (reference sequence). V lost 6 bases and J 6 bases, leaving 18 bases between the germline ends. This CDR3 reads CSAPGRAGGNEQFF. CDR3 bases: TGCAGTGCCCCCGGCAGGGCGGGTGGCAATGAGCAGTTCTTC.